This is a list of T cell receptor beta chains from one sample in a study of T cell responses to AZD1222 COVID-19 vaccine. Data came from immunoSEQ multiplex PCR; TCRdb stores just in-frame clones and leaves some out. Counted here are approximately 150,000 clones, around 93% occurring once; the ten biggest clones make up around 5.1%. The source material was peripheral blood, sampled on day 0 of AZD1222 vaccination. These receptors were taken from an adult in good health. CDR3s include the opening cysteine and the closing phenylalanine or tryptophan. The order of the fields is V gene, clone size, J gene, D gene, CDR3 DNA, CDR3 protein. A D gene is named only where the DNA matches it firmly. Expanded clones are given a class, and other clones once, few, many or no size at all.

TRBV2	.	TRBJ2-1	.	TGTGCCAGCAGCCGGGTGGAGGGCAATGAGCAGTTCTTC	CASSRVEGNEQFF
TRBV19	.	TRBJ1-1	.	TGTGCCAGTAGTACCGTACCCCCTGGGAGTGAAGCTTTCTTT	CASSTVPPGSEAFF
TRBV11-2	once	TRBJ1-4	.	TGTGCCAGCAGCTACTACCCCCCTCGAGAAAAACTGTTTTTT	CASSYYPPREKLFF
TRBV2	.	TRBJ1-4	.	TGTGCCAGCAGTGTAGCGTTTGACTCACAGGCGCAGGGTAATGAAAAACTGTTTTTT	CASSVAFDSQAQGNEKLFF
TRBV4-1	few	TRBJ1-5	TRBD1	TGCGCCAGCAGCCAAGAGGTGGACAGGGGGTTTTCGGACAATCAGCCCCAGCATTTT	CASSQEVDRGFSDNQPQHF
TRBV14	once	TRBJ2-5	.	TGTGCCAGCAGCCGCCAACCCGGGGGATGGGAGACCCAGTACTTC	CASSRQPGGWETQYF
TRBV18	.	TRBJ2-7	.	TGTGCCAGCTCACCACCGAAGGGGGAGGGCGAGCAGTACTTC	CASSPPKGEGEQYF
TRBV4-1	.	TRBJ2-5	.	TGCGCCAGCAGCCAAGTTTCCACGGTCGAAGAGACCCAGTACTTC	CASSQVSTVEETQYF
TRBV29-1	.	TRBJ1-1	TRBD1	TGCAGCGTTGACATAACGAGATCGACAGGGACTGAAGCTTTCTTT	CSVDITRSTGTEAFF
TRBV21-1	.	TRBJ1-5	.	TGTGCCAGCAGCAAAGAGTCTTGCAGGGGTGCCCAGCCCCAGCATTTT	CASSKESCRGAQPQHF
TRBV7-8	.	TRBJ1-6	TRBD1	TGTGCCAGCAGCTTAGAGGGGGCCAGTTCACCCCTCCACTTT	CASSLEGASSPLHF
TRBV7-6	.	TRBJ2-1	.	TGTGCCAGCAGCTTAATCCGGGGATCCTACAATGAGCAGTTCTTC	CASSLIRGSYNEQFF
TRBV4-3	.	TRBJ1-6	.	TGCGCCAGCAGCCAAGACTGGGGGGCTAATTCACCCCTCCACTTT	CASSQDWGANSPLHF
TRBV3-1/TRBV3-2	.	TRBJ2-3	TRBD2	TGTGCCAGCAGTCCCCTTGTAGCGGGAGTGGCCGCAGATACGCAGTATTTT	CASSPLVAGVAADTQYF
TRBV9	.	TRBJ2-1	.	TGTGCCAGCAGCGTCCAGGTGGGAGAAAAGCAGTTCTTC	CASSVQVGEKQFF
TRBV19	.	TRBJ2-7	TRBD2	TGTGCCAGTAGTATGACCGGGACTAGCGGTAGTGAGCAGTACTTC	CASSMTGTSGSEQYF
TRBV5-1	.	TRBJ2-7	.	TGCGCCAGCAGCCCACTGCAAGGGGGAGACTACGAGCAGTACTTC	CASSPLQGGDYEQYF
TRBV13	once	TRBJ2-7	TRBD2	TGTGCCAGCAGCTTAGCGGGGGGGCCCCACGAGCAGTACTTC	CASSLAGGPHEQYF
TRBV5-1	.	TRBJ1-2	.	TGCGCCAGCAGCTTGGTAGGAGAAGAGGGCTACACCTTC	CASSLVGEEGYTF
TRBV9	.	TRBJ1-2	.	TGTGCCAGCAGCCAAACCGGGGGCTACACCTTC	CASSQTGGYTF
TRBV6-2/TRBV6-3	.	TRBJ2-1	.	TGTGCCAGCAGCCCCTACGGGACGGTCAGCTCCTACAATGAGCAGTTCTTC	CASSPYGTVSSYNEQFF
TRBV6-2/TRBV6-3	.	TRBJ1-1	.	TGTGCCAGCAGTTACTCCCATCAGTTGTCAGGCGACACTGAAGCTTTCTTT	CASSYSHQLSGDTEAFF
TRBV19	.	TRBJ2-5	TRBD1	TGTGCCAGTAGTATGGGACAGAACGGGGAGACCCAGTACTTC	CASSMGQNGETQYF
TRBV7-2	.	TRBJ1-1	.	TGTGCCAGCAGCTTATTTGTTCGTCTCGACAACACTGAAGCTTTCTTT	CASSLFVRLDNTEAFF
TRBV27	once	TRBJ1-2	.	TGTGCCAGCAGTACAGGGCTCTATGGCTACACCTTC	CASSTGLYGYTF
TRBV19	.	TRBJ2-7	TRBD2	TGTGCCAGTACGCCCACTAGCGGGAGGGCCGGCGAGCAGTACTTC	CASTPTSGRAGEQYF